The rows below give T cell receptor beta chains drawn from one sample of a study of cytomegalovirus exposure and HLA in healthy donors. The repertoire was sequenced with immunoSEQ multiplex PCR; TCRdb's copy has only in-frame clones and lacks some. The sample gives around 86,000 clones, 77% of which show up once; more than 2.5% is in the top ten. Sequencing was done on a sample of PBMCs. These receptors were taken from a man between 50 and 59 years old in good health and CMV-seropositive. CDR3s include the opening cysteine and the closing phenylalanine or tryptophan. The D gene is left open where the match is weak. Clone size is stated in some rows and not others, as once, few, many or a class when expanded.

d_gene | abundance | j_gene | v_gene | CDR3nt | CDR3aa
- | few | TRBJ2-1 | TRBV5-1 | TGCGCCAGCAGCTTGGCCCGGACAGCCTACAATGAGCAGTTCTTC | CASSLARTAYNEQFF
TRBD2 | few | TRBJ2-3 | TRBV15 | TGTGCCACCAGCCGAGGGTGGGCGGGAGCAACAGATACGCAGTATTTT | CATSRGWAGATDTQYF
TRBD1 | - | TRBJ2-5 | TRBV29-1 | TGCAGCGGTGGACAGGGGGTTGAGACCCAGTACTTC | CSGGQGVETQYF
- | few | TRBJ1-2 | TRBV7-9 | TGTGCCAGCAGCTTAGCGCGGGGCTACACCTTC | CASSLARGYTF
- | - | TRBJ2-1 | TRBV27 | TGTGCCAGCAGTACATTAAAGGAGCAGTTCTTC | CASSTLKEQFF
TRBD1 | - | TRBJ1-4 | TRBV11-2 | TGTGTCAGCAGCCCGGGACAGGGGGTTGGAAAACTGTTTTTT | CVSSPGQGVGKLFF
- | - | TRBJ1-2 | TRBV2 | TGTGCCAGCAGTGATGGAGGGCCTGGCTACACCTTC | CASSDGGPGYTF
- | once | TRBJ1-2 | TRBV11-1 | TGTGCCAGCAGCCCCGGCGGGGCGCCGGTTGGCTACACCTTC | CASSPGGAPVGYTF
TRBD1 | - | TRBJ1-1 | TRBV7-9 | TGTGCCAGCAGCTTAGGACAGGGGCGCACTGAAGCTTTCTTT | CASSLGQGRTEAFF
- | - | TRBJ1-2 | TRBV7-8 | TGTGCCAGCAGCCGGGAGTGGGGTGCTGGCTACACCTTC | CASSREWGAGYTF
TRBD1 | - | TRBJ2-1 | TRBV7-3 | TGTGCCAGCAGCTTAAGACAGGGATTGTACAATGAGCAGTTCTTC | CASSLRQGLYNEQFF
TRBD2 | - | TRBJ2-3 | TRBV27 | TGTGCCAGCAGTACCCACCTGAGGGGAGGGCCCGTTGGAACGCAGTATTTT | CASSTHLRGGPVGTQYF
TRBD2 | once | TRBJ2-1 | TRBV9 | TGTGCCAGCAGCGTAGGGCTTAGCGGGAGGGGCGATGAGCAGTTCTTC | CASSVGLSGRGDEQFF
TRBD1 | few | TRBJ1-2 | TRBV19 | TGTGCCAGTACCGTAGGGGGCGCCGATGGCTACACCTTC | CASTVGGADGYTF
- | - | TRBJ2-5 | TRBV30 | TGTGCCTGGAGTGTGGGGAGTCCAGGCGGCCAAGAGACCCAGTACTTC | CAWSVGSPGGQETQYF
- | - | TRBJ2-1 | TRBV4-1 | TGCGCCAGCAGCCAAGGCACTCCCTTTAGCGAGCAGTTCTTC | CASSQGTPFSEQFF
TRBD2 | few | TRBJ2-5 | TRBV4-1 | TGCGCCAGCAGCCCGGGACTAGCGGGAGGGATAGAGACCCAGTACTTC | CASSPGLAGGIETQYF
TRBD2 | - | TRBJ2-2 | TRBV11-3 | TGTGCCAGCGGCCCCACGACTGGGACTAGCGGGTTGAACACCGGGGAGCTGTTTTTT | CASGPTTGTSGLNTGELFF
- | - | TRBJ2-1 | TRBV5-6 | TGTGCCAGCAGCTCTCCAGTGGGCCTAGCGCTGTACAATGAGCAGTTCTTC | CASSSPVGLALYNEQFF
- | - | TRBJ1-2 | TRBV6-1 | TGTGCCAGCAGCCCGGGACAATTGTATGGCTACACCTTC | CASSPGQLYGYTF
TRBD2 | - | TRBJ2-1 | TRBV25-1 | TGTGCCAGCAGGACTAGCGGCAATGAGCAGTTCTTC | CASRTSGNEQFF
- | - | TRBJ2-1 | TRBV7-2 | TGTGCCAGCAGGAACGGAGGCGAGCAGTTCTTC | CASRNGGEQFF
TRBD1 | - | TRBJ2-7 | TRBV28 | TGTGCCAGCAGTACGACTCCGGGACAGTCCTACGAGCAGTACTTC | CASSTTPGQSYEQYF
- | - | TRBJ2-7 | TRBV5-6 | TGTGCCAGCACTTACACAGGAATCTCAGGGTACGAGCAGTACTTC | CASTYTGISGYEQYF
TRBD2 | - | TRBJ2-7 | TRBV5-1 | TGCGCCAGCAGCTTTGGGGCTAGCGGGACCTACGAGCAGTACTTC | CASSFGASGTYEQYF
- | - | TRBJ1-1 | TRBV7-9 | TGTTCCAGCAGCTTAGGCCCGGGGAACACTGAAGCTTTCTTT | CSSSLGPGNTEAFF
TRBD1 | - | TRBJ2-5 | TRBV9 | TGTGCCAGCAGTTGGGGGGCAGGGGGCGAGGAGACCCAGTACTTC | CASSWGAGGEETQYF
TRBD2 | - | TRBJ2-3 | TRBV5-1 | TGCGCCAGCAGCTGGGGTGCGGGAGAAACAGATACGCAGTATTTT | CASSWGAGETDTQYF
- | - | TRBJ1-1 | TRBV30 | TGTGCCTGGAGTTATAGCCCGACAGGGAACACTGAAGCTTTCTTT | CAWSYSPTGNTEAFF
TRBD2 | once | TRBJ2-7 | TRBV4-1 | TGCGCCAGCAGCCCGTCCCGGGGGGAAACGCACTACGAGCAGTACTTC | CASSPSRGETHYEQYF
TRBD1 | - | TRBJ2-7 | TRBV27 | TGTGCCAGCCCGCGAAACCCGGGACAGGGAGAACCCATCTACGAGCAGTACTTC | CASPRNPGQGEPIYEQYF
- | - | TRBJ1-1 | TRBV11-3 | TGTGCCAGCAGCCCACAGCTTATGAACACTGAAGCTTTCTTT | CASSPQLMNTEAFF
- | - | TRBJ1-1 | TRBV7-6 | TGTGCCAGCAGCTTATCCACATTGAACACTGAAGCTTTCTTT | CASSLSTLNTEAFF
- | - | TRBJ1-5 | TRBV7-2 | TGTGCCAGCAGCTCCCAGAGCAATCAGCCCCAGCATTTT | CASSSQSNQPQHF
TRBD2 | - | TRBJ2-1 | TRBV7-2 | TGTGCCAGCAGCTCGCCGGTTTATCGCGGGAGGGCCGCCCATGAGCAGTTCTTC | CASSSPVYRGRAAHEQFF
- | - | TRBJ2-5 | TRBV15 | TGTGCCACCAGCAGAGGCTCTCAGGGGCCCCAAGAGACCCAGTACTTC | CATSRGSQGPQETQYF
TRBD1 | few | TRBJ1-1 | TRBV4-3 | TGCGCCAGCAGCCAAGAGAGGGGGCAGGGGCCTGAAGCTTTCTTT | CASSQERGQGPEAFF
- | few | TRBJ2-1 | TRBV6-5 | TGTGCCAGCAGTTACTCGTTTGGAGTGGTGGACAATGAGCAGTTCTTC | CASSYSFGVVDNEQFF
- | - | TRBJ2-1 | TRBV7-9 | TGTGCCAGCAGCACTACAGGTCGCGATGAGCAGTTCTTC | CASSTTGRDEQFF
- | - | TRBJ2-7 | TRBV10-3 | TGTGCCATCAAGGGCGGGACGACCCCCTACGAGCAGTACTTC | CAIKGGTTPYEQYF
- | - | TRBJ2-7 | TRBV7-9 | TGTTCCAGCAGCTTAGCTTTCGGGGGGCAATACGAGCAGTACTTC | CSSSLAFGGQYEQYF
TRBD1 | - | TRBJ1-4 | TRBV6-1 | TGTGCCAGCAGTGAGGAAGAGGGGGCCGGTGAAAAACTGTTTTTT | CASSEEEGAGEKLFF
TRBD1 | - | TRBJ1-6 | TRBV27 | TGTGCCAGCAGTTATACCACGTGGACAGGCGCTTTCGGGGATTCACCCCTCCACTTT | CASSYTTWTGAFGDSPLHF
TRBD2 | - | TRBJ2-5 | TRBV7-6 | TGTGCCAGCAGCTTAGTTGGGAGGGCCCTCCAAGAGACCCAGTACTTC | CASSLVGRALQETQYF
TRBD1 | - | TRBJ1-1 | TRBV10-3 | TGTGCCATCAGCCGACAGGGCAGTGCAAACACTGAAGCTTTCTTT | CAISRQGSANTEAFF
TRBD1 | - | TRBJ2-6 | TRBV27 | TGTGCCAGCAGTTCCGGGACAGCGGTCTCTGGGGCCAACGTCCTGACTTTC | CASSSGTAVSGANVLTF